Listed below are T cell receptor beta chains from one sample, sequenced in a study of T-cell reconstitution after alpha-beta-depleted transplantation in children. MiXCR, run by TCRdb on the PCR reads, gives a single entry per CDR3 protein. The sample holds over 200,000 distinct CDR3 sequences, under 9.5% seen once. This sample comprised PBMCs from the stem cell graft donor, obtained from the stem cell graft. Every receptor here comes from a human donor who donated a stem cell graft to a child with acute lymphoblastic leukemia. Both conserved end residues are part of each CDR3. Each record gives: D gene, V gene, J gene, clone size, CDR3 DNA, CDR3 protein. D genes are given only for firm matches. Only part of the rows carry a size: once, few, many, or a class if the clone is expanded.

D: NA
V: TRBV5-8
J: TRBJ2-7
size: few
DNA: TGTACCAGCAGCTTGGTGACAGTCCACGAGCAGTACTTC
CDR3: CTSSLVTVHEQYF

D: NA
V: TRBV6-5
J: TRBJ2-1
size: few
DNA: TGTGCCAGCAGTTACGATCAGCGAACCTACAATGAGCAGTTCTTC
CDR3: CASSYDQRTYNEQFF

D: TRBD1
V: TRBV27
J: TRBJ2-7
size: NA
DNA: TGTGCCACCCAGGGGGCGAGTTACGAGCAGTACTTC
CDR3: CATQGASYEQYF

D: NA
V: TRBV24-1
J: TRBJ2-3
size: NA
DNA: TGTGCCACCAGTAGGCTCCAAGACACAGATACGCAGTATTTT
CDR3: CATSRLQDTDTQYF

D: NA
V: TRBV20-1
J: TRBJ1-5
size: many
DNA: TGCAGTGCGAGGAGACAGGTAAATCAGCCCCAGCATTTT
CDR3: CSARRQVNQPQHF

D: NA
V: TRBV9
J: TRBJ1-5
size: NA
DNA: TGTGCCAGCAGCGTAGGGATGGAAGGTAATCAGCCCCAGCATTTT
CDR3: CASSVGMEGNQPQHF

D: NA
V: TRBV4-3
J: TRBJ1-3
size: NA
DNA: TGCGCCAGCAGCCAAGACCGGGCAAGCTCTGGAAACACCATATATTTT
CDR3: CASSQDRASSGNTIYF

D: TRBD1
V: TRBV7-2
J: TRBJ1-1
size: NA
DNA: TGTGCCAGCAGCAGCAGGGGGCGGGTCACTGAAGCTTTCTTT
CDR3: CASSSRGRVTEAFF

D: NA
V: TRBV5-1
J: TRBJ2-3
size: many
DNA: TGCGCCAGCAGCTTGGTTTCAGGCGTCAGCACAGATACGCAGTATTTT
CDR3: CASSLVSGVSTDTQYF

D: NA
V: TRBV3-1
J: TRBJ1-1
size: few
DNA: TGTGCCAGCAGCCAAGATTCAGGAATGAACACTGAAGCTTTCTTT
CDR3: CASSQDSGMNTEAFF

D: NA
V: TRBV13
J: TRBJ1-2
size: NA
DNA: TGTGCCAGCAGCACCGAGACAGTAGGCTATGGCTACACCTTC
CDR3: CASSTETVGYGYTF

D: TRBD2
V: TRBV29-1
J: TRBJ2-1
size: many
DNA: TGCAGCGTTGAATTACAGCGGGGGGACCGCTCCTACAATGAGCAGTTCTTC
CDR3: CSVELQRGDRSYNEQFF

D: TRBD2
V: TRBV20-1
J: TRBJ2-3
size: few
DNA: TGCAGTGCTCAAACTAGCGGGGGGGCCGGGTTCCCAGATACGCAGTATTTT
CDR3: CSAQTSGGAGFPDTQYF

D: TRBD2
V: TRBV5-1
J: TRBJ2-1
size: few
DNA: TGCGCCAGCAGCTTGGAAGCGGGGGCAGGTGAGCAGTTCTTC
CDR3: CASSLEAGAGEQFF

D: NA
V: TRBV28
J: TRBJ2-1
size: many
DNA: TGTGCCAGCACCATTGGGACCTCCAATGAGCAGTTCTTC
CDR3: CASTIGTSNEQFF

D: NA
V: TRBV12-3/TRBV12-4
J: TRBJ2-7
size: NA
DNA: TGTGCCAGCAGTTCCCACTACAGGGACGAGCAGTACTTC
CDR3: CASSSHYRDEQYF

D: NA
V: TRBV27
J: TRBJ2-5
size: few
DNA: TGTGCCAGCAGTCCCCAGGGGTTGGTCGAGAAGACCCAGTACTTC
CDR3: CASSPQGLVEKTQYF

D: TRBD2
V: TRBV20-1
J: TRBJ2-2
size: many
DNA: TGCAGTGCTAGAGATCGACTAGCGGGGATAAACACCGGGGAGCTGTTTTTT
CDR3: CSARDRLAGINTGELFF

D: NA
V: TRBV2
J: TRBJ2-5
size: NA
DNA: TGTGCCAGCAGTGAAGCGAGAGAGACCCAGTACTTC
CDR3: CASSEARETQYF

D: NA
V: TRBV12-5
J: TRBJ2-2
size: NA
DNA: TGTGCTAGTGGTTATCGGGCCGGGGAGCTGTTTTTT
CDR3: CASGYRAGELFF

D: TRBD2
V: TRBV14
J: TRBJ2-7
size: NA
DNA: TGTGCCAGCAGCCAAGTCTACGGGGGGACCTACGAGCAGTACTTC
CDR3: CASSQVYGGTYEQYF

D: TRBD1
V: TRBV12-3/TRBV12-4
J: TRBJ1-4
size: few
DNA: TGTGCCAGCTTAGGGACAGGGGATGAAAAACTGTTTTTT
CDR3: CASLGTGDEKLFF

D: NA
V: TRBV4-2
J: TRBJ2-2
size: few
DNA: TGTGCCAGCAGCCAAGACTCCTGGACACTAAACACCGGGGAGCTGTTTTTT
CDR3: CASSQDSWTLNTGELFF

D: NA
V: TRBV9
J: TRBJ1-5
size: few
DNA: TGTGCCAGCAGCGTAGGTTGGCTAAATCAGCCCCAGCATTTT
CDR3: CASSVGWLNQPQHF

D: NA
V: TRBV28
J: TRBJ1-4
size: many
DNA: TGTGCCAGCAGGACGGGGGGCGGGGGCGGAGGTGAAAAACTGTTTTTT
CDR3: CASRTGGGGGGEKLFF

D: TRBD2
V: TRBV20-1
J: TRBJ2-1
size: NA
DNA: TGCAGTGCTAGAGGGACGGGACTAACCAGCTCCTACAATGAGCAGTTCTTC
CDR3: CSARGTGLTSSYNEQFF

D: TRBD1
V: TRBV7-8
J: TRBJ1-3
size: many
DNA: TGTGCCAGCAGCTTAGGGGGACCGGGACAGGGAAACACCATATATTTT
CDR3: CASSLGGPGQGNTIYF

D: TRBD1
V: TRBV6-5
J: TRBJ2-5
size: NA
DNA: TGTGCCAGCAGTACTTACTGGGACAGGGGAGAGACCCAGTACTTC
CDR3: CASSTYWDRGETQYF

D: TRBD1
V: TRBV7-8
J: TRBJ2-2
size: few
DNA: TGTGCCAGCAGTTCCCGGACAGGGCCCACCGGGGAGCTGTTTTTT
CDR3: CASSSRTGPTGELFF

D: NA
V: TRBV20-1
J: TRBJ1-4
size: NA
DNA: TGCTGTGCTAGTCGGCAGCCGGATGAAAAACTGTTTTTT
CDR3: CCASRQPDEKLFF

D: NA
V: TRBV9
J: TRBJ2-7
size: few
DNA: TGTGCCAGCAGCGTAGTTGAGTACGGTGAGCAGTACTTC
CDR3: CASSVVEYGEQYF

D: NA
V: TRBV27
J: TRBJ1-1
size: NA
DNA: TGTGCCAGCAGTTTATTGGGTGGTGGCACTGAAGCTTTCTTT
CDR3: CASSLLGGGTEAFF

D: NA
V: TRBV2
J: TRBJ1-3
size: many
DNA: TGTGCCAGCAATCAGGGCTCTGGAAACACCATATATTTT
CDR3: CASNQGSGNTIYF

D: NA
V: TRBV29-1
J: TRBJ1-2
size: NA
DNA: TGCAGCGTTGATATGGATGGCTACACCTTC
CDR3: CSVDMDGYTF

D: NA
V: TRBV5-1
J: TRBJ1-5
size: NA
DNA: TGCGCCAGCAGCTTGGATGGCGGGAGCAATCAGCCCCAGCATTTT
CDR3: CASSLDGGSNQPQHF

D: NA
V: TRBV10-2
J: TRBJ2-7
size: many
DNA: TGCGCCAGCAGGGACGGAAGCTCCTACGAGCAGTACTTC
CDR3: CASRDGSSYEQYF

D: TRBD1
V: TRBV9
J: TRBJ2-1
size: many
DNA: TGTGCCAGCAGCGTAGACCCGAGGGGGCTTAACAATGAGCAGTTCTTC
CDR3: CASSVDPRGLNNEQFF

D: TRBD1
V: TRBV30
J: TRBJ1-1
size: few
DNA: TGTGCCTGGAGTGCTAAACAGGGGTCCCTCGTATTGTCTGAAGCTTTCTTT
CDR3: CAWSAKQGSLVLSEAFF

D: NA
V: TRBV18
J: TRBJ1-3
size: NA
DNA: TGTGCCAGCTCAGACGGGGGCTCCGGAAACACCATATATTTT
CDR3: CASSDGGSGNTIYF

D: NA
V: TRBV20-1
J: TRBJ2-1
size: few
DNA: TGCAGTGCTAGAGATCCCCCGCGGGACTTCTCCTACAATGAGCAGTTCTTC
CDR3: CSARDPPRDFSYNEQFF

D: NA
V: TRBV7-9
J: TRBJ1-2
size: few
DNA: TGTGCCAGCAGCTTTGCACAGGGCTATGGCTACACCTTC
CDR3: CASSFAQGYGYTF

D: TRBD2
V: TRBV6-1
J: TRBJ2-1
size: NA
DNA: TGTGCCAGCAGCACTAGCGGGGGGGCCTTTAATGAGCAGTTCTTC
CDR3: CASSTSGGAFNEQFF

D: NA
V: TRBV3-1
J: TRBJ2-7
size: NA
DNA: TGTGCCAGCAGCCGAGAGTCAACTCAGGGGTACGAGCAGTACTTC
CDR3: CASSRESTQGYEQYF

D: NA
V: TRBV7-6
J: TRBJ2-3
size: many
DNA: TGTGCCAGCAGCTTAGCAGACGGAAGCACAGATACGCAGTATTTT
CDR3: CASSLADGSTDTQYF

D: NA
V: TRBV6-1
J: TRBJ1-4
size: NA
DNA: TGTGCCAGCAGTAGGGCGTCGGCTAATGAAAAACTGTTTTTT
CDR3: CASSRASANEKLFF

D: NA
V: TRBV27
J: TRBJ1-2
size: NA
DNA: TGTGCCAGCAGGGAGATAAGTGGACAGTACCGAGGCTACACCTTC
CDR3: CASREISGQYRGYTF

D: TRBD1
V: TRBV20-1
J: TRBJ1-6
size: NA
DNA: TGCAGTGCTAGAGATCTTAGGACAGGGGGATCTAATTCACCCCTCCACTTT
CDR3: CSARDLRTGGSNSPLHF

D: NA
V: TRBV15
J: TRBJ2-7
size: few
DNA: TGTGCCACCAGCAGAGAAGACGGGAGCTCCTACGAGCAGTACTTC
CDR3: CATSREDGSSYEQYF

D: NA
V: TRBV5-1
J: TRBJ2-5
size: many
DNA: TGCGCCAGCAGCTTGGAACAGGGCTACCAAGAGACCCAGTACTTC
CDR3: CASSLEQGYQETQYF

D: NA
V: TRBV7-6
J: TRBJ2-2
size: few
DNA: TGTGCCAGCAGCATGCCAGCCATGGAAACCGGGGAGCTGTTTTTT
CDR3: CASSMPAMETGELFF

D: NA
V: TRBV20-1
J: TRBJ1-1
size: many
DNA: TGCAGTGCTCCCCGGAACACTGAAGCTTTCTTT
CDR3: CSAPRNTEAFF

D: NA
V: TRBV20-1
J: TRBJ1-2
size: few
DNA: TGCAGTGCTAGAGCCCACACGAACTATGGCTACACCTTC
CDR3: CSARAHTNYGYTF